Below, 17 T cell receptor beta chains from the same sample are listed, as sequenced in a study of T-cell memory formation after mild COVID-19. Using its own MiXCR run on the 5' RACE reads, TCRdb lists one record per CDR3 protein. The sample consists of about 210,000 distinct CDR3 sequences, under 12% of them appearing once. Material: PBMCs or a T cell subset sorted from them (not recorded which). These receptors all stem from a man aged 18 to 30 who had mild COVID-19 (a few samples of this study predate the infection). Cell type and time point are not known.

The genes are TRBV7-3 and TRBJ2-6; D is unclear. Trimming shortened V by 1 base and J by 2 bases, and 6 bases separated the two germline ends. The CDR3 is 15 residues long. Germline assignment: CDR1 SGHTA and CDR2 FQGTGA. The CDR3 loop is CASSLRGPGANVLTF. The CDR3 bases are TGTGCCAGCAGCTTAAGAGGACCTGGGGCCAACGTCCTGACTTTC.

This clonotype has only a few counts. The CDR3 bases are TGTGCCATCAGTAATCCGACAGGGGGCGTACTAAGCTACACCTTC. Protein: CAISNPTGGVLSYTF. V is TRBV10-3 and J is TRBJ1-2, with 10 bases aligning to TRBD1. The CDR3 loop spans 15 amino acids. CDR1 and CDR2 from the germline V gene are ENHRY and SYGVKD. The V gene end was trimmed by 5 bases and the J gene end by 9 bases; junction bases not matched to a gene: 12.

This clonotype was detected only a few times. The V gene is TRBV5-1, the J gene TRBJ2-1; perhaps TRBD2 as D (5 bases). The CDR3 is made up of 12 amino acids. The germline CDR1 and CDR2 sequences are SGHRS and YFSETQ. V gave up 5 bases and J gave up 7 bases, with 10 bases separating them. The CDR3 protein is CASREGQNEQFF. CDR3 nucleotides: TGCGCCAGCAGAGAGGGTCAGAATGAGCAGTTCTTC. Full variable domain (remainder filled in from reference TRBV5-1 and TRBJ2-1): KAGVTQTPRYLIKTRGQQVTLSCSPISGHRSVSWYQQTPGQGLQFLFEYFSETQRNKGNFPGRFSGRQFSNSRSEMNVSTLELGDSALYLCASREGQNEQFFGPGTRLTVL.

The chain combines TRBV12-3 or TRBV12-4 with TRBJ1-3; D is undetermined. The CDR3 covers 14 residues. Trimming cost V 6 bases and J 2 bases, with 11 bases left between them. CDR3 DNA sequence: TGTGCCAGCAGCCCCAGTACTACTGGAAACACCATATATTTT. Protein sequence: CASSPSTTGNTIYF.

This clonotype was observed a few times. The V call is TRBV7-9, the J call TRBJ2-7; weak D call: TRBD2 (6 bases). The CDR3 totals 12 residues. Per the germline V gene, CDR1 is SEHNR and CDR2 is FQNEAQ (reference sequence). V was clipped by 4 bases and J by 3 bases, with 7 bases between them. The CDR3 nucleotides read TGTGCCAGCAGCTGGGGAGGCTACGAGCAGTACGTC. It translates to CASSWGGYEQYV.

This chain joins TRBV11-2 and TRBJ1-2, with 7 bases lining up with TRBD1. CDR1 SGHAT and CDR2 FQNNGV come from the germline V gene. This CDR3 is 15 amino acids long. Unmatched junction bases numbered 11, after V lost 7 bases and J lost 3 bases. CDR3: CASKSLSGTDYGYTF. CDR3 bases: TGTGCCAGCAAAAGCTTGAGCGGGACAGACTATGGCTACACCTTC.

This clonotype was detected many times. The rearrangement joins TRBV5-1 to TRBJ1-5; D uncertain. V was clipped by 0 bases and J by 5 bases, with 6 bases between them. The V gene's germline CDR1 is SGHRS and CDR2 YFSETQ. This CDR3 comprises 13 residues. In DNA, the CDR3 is TGCGCCAGCAGCTTGGACCCAGATCAGCCCCAGCATTTT. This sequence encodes CASSLDPDQPQHF.

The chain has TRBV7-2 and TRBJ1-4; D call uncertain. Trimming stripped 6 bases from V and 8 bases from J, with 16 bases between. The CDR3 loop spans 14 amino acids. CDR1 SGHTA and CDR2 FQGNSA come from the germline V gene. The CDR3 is CASSQRNGREKLFF. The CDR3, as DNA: TGTGCCAGCAGTCAAAGAAACGGGCGGGAAAAACTGTTTTTT.

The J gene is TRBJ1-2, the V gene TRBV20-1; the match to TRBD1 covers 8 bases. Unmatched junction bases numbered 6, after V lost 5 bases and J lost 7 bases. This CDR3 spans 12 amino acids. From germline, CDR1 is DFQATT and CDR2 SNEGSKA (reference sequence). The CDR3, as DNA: TGCAGTGCTTCGGCAGGGGGCGCTGGCTACACCTTC. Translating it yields CSASAGGAGYTF.

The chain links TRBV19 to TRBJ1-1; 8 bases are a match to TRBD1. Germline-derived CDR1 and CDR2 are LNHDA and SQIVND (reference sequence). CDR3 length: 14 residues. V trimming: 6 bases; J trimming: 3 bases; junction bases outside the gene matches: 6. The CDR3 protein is CASRINRGDTEAFF. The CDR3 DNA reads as TGTGCCAGTAGAATTAACAGGGGGGACACTGAAGCTTTCTTT.

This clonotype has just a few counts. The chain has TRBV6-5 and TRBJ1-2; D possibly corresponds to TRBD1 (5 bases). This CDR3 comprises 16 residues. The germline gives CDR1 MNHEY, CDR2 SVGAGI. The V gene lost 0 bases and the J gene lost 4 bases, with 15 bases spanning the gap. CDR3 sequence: CASSYSTAAWSYGYTF. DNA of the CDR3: TGTGCCAGCAGTTACTCGACAGCGGCGTGGAGCTATGGCTACACCTTC.

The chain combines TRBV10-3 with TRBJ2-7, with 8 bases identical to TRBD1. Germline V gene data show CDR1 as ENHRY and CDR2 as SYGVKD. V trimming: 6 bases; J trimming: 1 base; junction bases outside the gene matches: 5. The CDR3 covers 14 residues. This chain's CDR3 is CAISDRGRSYEQYF. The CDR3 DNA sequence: TGTGCCATCAGCGACAGGGGACGATCCTACGAGCAGTACTTC.

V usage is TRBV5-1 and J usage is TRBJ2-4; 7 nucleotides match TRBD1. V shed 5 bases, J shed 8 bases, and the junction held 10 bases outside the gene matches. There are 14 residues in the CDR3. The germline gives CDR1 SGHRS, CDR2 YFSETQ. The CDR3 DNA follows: TGCGCCAGCAGAGAGACAGGGACCGTAGACATTCAGTACTTC. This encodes CASRETGTVDIQYF.

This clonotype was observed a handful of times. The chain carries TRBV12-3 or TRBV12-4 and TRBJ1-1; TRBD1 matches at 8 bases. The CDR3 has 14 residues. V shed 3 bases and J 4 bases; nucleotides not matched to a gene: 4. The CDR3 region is CASSFAGGGTEAFF. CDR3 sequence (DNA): TGTGCCAGCAGTTTTGCAGGGGGCGGCACTGAAGCTTTCTTT.

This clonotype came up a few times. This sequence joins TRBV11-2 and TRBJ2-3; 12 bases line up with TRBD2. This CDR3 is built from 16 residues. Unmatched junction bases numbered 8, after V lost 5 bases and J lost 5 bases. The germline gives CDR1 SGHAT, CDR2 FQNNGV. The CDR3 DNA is TGTGCCAGCAGCCTTACTCTAGCGGGGGGGCAAGATACGCAGTATTTT. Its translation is CASSLTLAGGQDTQYF.

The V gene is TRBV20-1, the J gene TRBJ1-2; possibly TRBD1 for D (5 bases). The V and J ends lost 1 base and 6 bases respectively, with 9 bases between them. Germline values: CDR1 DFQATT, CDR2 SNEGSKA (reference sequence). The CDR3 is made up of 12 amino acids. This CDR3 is CSARVQGHGYTF. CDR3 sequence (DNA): TGCAGTGCTAGAGTGCAGGGCCATGGCTACACCTTC.

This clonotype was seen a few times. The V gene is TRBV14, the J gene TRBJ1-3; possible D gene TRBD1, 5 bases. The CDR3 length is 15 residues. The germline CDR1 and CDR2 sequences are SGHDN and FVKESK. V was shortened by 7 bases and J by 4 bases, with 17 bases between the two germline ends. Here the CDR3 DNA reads TGTGCCAGCAACCCCGGGACGAGGTGGGGAAACACCATATATTTT. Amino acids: CASNPGTRWGNTIYF.